These 30 T cell receptor beta chains originate from one sample sequenced in a study of blood T cell repertoires in COVID-19. This table comes from immunoSEQ multiplex PCR, and its TCRdb copy is limited to in-frame clones, with some not included. The sample gives about 220,000 clones, roughly four fifths of which show up once; more than 3% is in the top ten. Sequenced: PBMCs or T cells enriched from blood (not recorded which). The receptors originated from an older woman who had recovered from COVID-19.

The chain recombines TRBV11-2 with TRBJ1-2, with no clear D. Trimming shortened V by 1 base and J by 4 bases, and 7 bases separated the two germline ends. The CDR3 consists of 13 residues. Germline loops: CDR1 SGHAT, CDR2 FQNNGV. CDR3 nucleotide sequence: TGTGCCAGCAGCTTAGGGCGGAGCTATGGCTACACCTTC. Encoded protein: CASSLGRSYGYTF.

This clone was observed a handful of times. The V and J genes are TRBV11-2 and TRBJ2-1; no firm D call. The CDR3 totals 12 residues. V shed 7 bases and J shed 6 bases, with 10 bases lying between them. Germline lookup yields CDR1 SGHAT and CDR2 FQNNGV. The CDR3 DNA reads as TGTGCCAGCATTTCGCCGGGCAATGAGCAGTTCTTC. This translates into CASISPGNEQFF.

This clone came up a few times. The genes are TRBV6-4 and TRBJ2-2; a weak D match, TRBD2 (6 bases). Germline CDR1 MRHNA, CDR2 SNTAGT. V lost 4 bases to trimming and J lost 3 bases, with 6 bases between them. The CDR3 spans 13 residues. Here the CDR3 DNA reads TGTGCCAGCAGTGCTAGCGACACCGGGGAGCTGTTTTTT. It is translated as CASSASDTGELFF.

The chain employs TRBV19 and TRBJ1-5; possibly TRBD1 for D (6 bases). Per germline, CDR1 LNHDA and CDR2 SQIVND (reference sequence). Trimming pared 7 bases from V and 5 bases from J, leaving 18 bases between. CDR3 size: 15 residues. This CDR3 is CASTSPRDKYQPQHF. CDR3 bases: TGTGCCAGTACCTCCCCCCGGGACAAATATCAGCCCCAGCATTTT.

This chain uses TRBV27 with TRBJ2-2; weak D call: TRBD2 (5 bases). The CDR3 totals 12 residues. Germline V gene sequence: CDR1 MNHEY, CDR2 SMNVEV (reference sequence). Trimming removed 4 bases from V and 7 bases from J, with 7 bases in between. The CDR3 bases are TGTGCCAGCAGTTACGAGGGCGGGGAGCTGTTTTTT. Translated, it gives CASSYEGGELFF.

In its sample, this clone was seen a few times. The rearrangement uses TRBV19 and TRBJ2-5; TRBD1 aligns across 7 bases. The trim removed 6 bases at V and 2 bases at J, leaving 3 bases unmatched. The germline V gene has CDR1 LNHDA and CDR2 SQIVND (reference sequence). CDR3 length: 13 amino acids. CDR3 loop: CASSKGAQETQYF. For the CDR3, the DNA is TGTGCCAGTAGCAAGGGGGCTCAAGAGACCCAGTACTTC.

The genes are TRBV19 and TRBJ1-2; D perhaps matches TRBD1 (6 bases). Germline-derived CDR1 and CDR2 are LNHDA and SQIVND (reference sequence). The length of the CDR3 is 13 residues. Trimming took 5 bases from V and 5 from J, leaving 12 bases between them. In nucleotides, the CDR3 is TGTGCCAGTAGTTCCACAGGGAATTATGGCTACACCTTC. Residues: CASSSTGNYGYTF. Supplemented by reference TRBV19 and TRBJ1-2, the full variable domain reads DGGITQSPKYLFRKEGQNVTLSCEQNLNHDAMYWYRQDPGQGLRLIYYSQIVNDFQKGDIAEGYSVSREKKESFPLTVTSAQKNPTAFYLCASSSTGNYGYTFGSGTRLTVV.

J is TRBJ1-6 and V is TRBV6-5, with D uncertain. CDR1 MNHEY and CDR2 SVGAGI come from the germline V gene. This CDR3 contains 12 residues. The V end was cut by 2 bases, the J end by 7 bases, with 3 bases between. The CDR3 region is CASSYLNSPLHF. The CDR3 DNA reads TGTGCCAGCAGTTACCTAAATTCACCCCTCCACTTT.

V is TRBV14 and J is TRBJ1-1; 8 positions match TRBD1. Germline assignment: CDR1 SGHDN and CDR2 FVKESK. The CDR3 spans 13 residues. After removal of 4 bases from V and 10 bases from J, the junction contained 8 bases not matched to a gene. The DNA for the CDR3 is TGTGCCAGCAGCCCCGGACAGGGTTGGGCAGCTTTCTTT. Translation gives CASSPGQGWAAFF.

This chain uses TRBV6-2 or TRBV6-3 with TRBJ2-6; 8 bases map to TRBD2. Germline CDR1 reads MNHEY; CDR2 reads SVGEGT. Trimming at V came to 5 bases and at J to 4 bases, leaving 4 bases not matched to a gene. The CDR3 covers 15 residues. The CDR3 region is CASSRGGRGANVLTF. CDR3 DNA: TGTGCCAGCAGTCGCGGGGGGCGAGGGGCCAACGTCCTGACTTTC.

This chain joins TRBV14 and TRBJ2-7; a weak D match, TRBD1 (6 bases). The CDR3 runs 12 residues. V was cut by 6 bases and J by 5 bases, with 11 bases left in between. CDR1 is SGHDN, CDR2 FVKESK, per germline. The chain's CDR3 is CASSYTGNEQYF. CDR3 sequence (DNA): TGTGCCAGCAGTTATACAGGGAACGAGCAGTACTTC.

The chain has TRBV6-5 and TRBJ2-5; 9 nucleotides match TRBD2. The V gene's germline CDR1 is MNHEY and CDR2 SVGAGI. The CDR3 length is 15 residues. The junction had 9 bases not matched to a gene; V was cut back by 7 bases and J by 3 bases. The CDR3 nucleotides are TGTGCCAGCACTTGGTCTAGCGGGACGAAAGAGACCCAGTACTTC. Protein product: CASTWSSGTKETQYF.

The rearrangement links TRBV23-1 to TRBJ1-2; 10 nucleotides align to TRBD1. TRBV23-1 is assigned to the ORF class and has an uncertain function. Trimming at V came to 6 bases and at J to 7 bases, leaving 17 bases not matched to a gene. The CDR3 has 17 residues. CDR3 sequence reads: CASRPGTGVLEVCGYTF. The CDR3 coding sequence is TGCGCCAGCAGACCCGGGACAGGGGTTCTTGAAGTCTGTGGCTACACCTTC.

The chain uses TRBV11-2 and TRBJ2-3; D uncertain. The V and J ends lost 1 base and 1 base respectively, with 6 bases between them. The CDR3 totals 14 residues. Per the germline V gene, CDR1 is SGHAT and CDR2 is FQNNGV. The CDR3 loop reads CASSLGARTDTQYF. The DNA of the CDR3 is TGTGCCAGCAGCTTAGGCGCTCGCACAGATACGCAGTATTTT.

The V and J genes are TRBV2 and TRBJ1-5; 11 bases line up with TRBD1. This CDR3 spans 15 amino acids. V gave up 4 bases and J gave up 5 bases; unmatched junction bases: 4. In germline, CDR1 is SNHLY, CDR2 FYNNEI. In DNA form, the CDR3 reads TGTGCCAGCAGTGTCGGACAGGGGGCAGATCAGCCCCAGCATTTT. Translating gives CASSVGQGADQPQHF. Full variable domain (remainder filled in from reference TRBV2 and TRBJ1-5): EPEVTQTPSHQVTQMGQEVILRCVPISNHLYFYWYRQILGQKVEFLVSFYNNEISEKSEIFDDQFSVERPDGSNFTLKIRSTKLEDSAMYFCASSVGQGADQPQHFGDGTRLSIL.

This sequence joins TRBV20-1 and TRBJ2-1; maybe TRBD2 (7 bases). V lost 3 bases and J 8 bases, leaving 23 bases between the germline ends. This CDR3 is 16 amino acids long. Per germline, CDR1 DFQATT and CDR2 SNEGSKA (reference sequence). The CDR3 coding sequence is TGCAGTGCTAGTCGGGGGGCGGAACAAGGACTGGATGAGCAGTTCTTC. This encodes CSASRGAEQGLDEQFF.

This chain joins TRBV18 and TRBJ2-7, with 7 bases matching TRBD2. After removal of 3 bases from V and 3 bases from J, the junction contained 2 bases not matched to a gene. The CDR3 covers 13 residues. Germline values: CDR1 KGHSH, CDR2 LQKENI. The CDR3 DNA is TGTGCCAGCTCACCGGGGAGGGGCTACGAGCAGTACTTC. Translating gives CASSPGRGYEQYF.

This clone has just one count. The chain uses TRBV28 and TRBJ1-2; TRBD1 matches at 10 bases. This CDR3 spans 17 amino acids. V gave up 3 bases and J gave up 4 bases; unmatched junction bases: 11. The V gene's germline CDR1 is MDHEN and CDR2 SYDVKM. CDR3 DNA sequence: TGTGCCAGCAGTTTGGGGACAGGGGTTCTGGGTGGCTATGGCTACACCTTC. Amino acid sequence: CASSLGTGVLGGYGYTF.

The chain has TRBV11-2 and TRBJ1-3; D is uncertain. The germline V gene encodes CDR1 SGHAT and CDR2 FQNNGV. V lost 1 base and J lost 0, with 10 bases in between. The CDR3 is 16 amino acids. The CDR3 sequence: CASSLGPASSGNTIYF. CDR3 DNA: TGTGCCAGCAGCTTAGGTCCCGCCAGCTCTGGAAACACCATATATTTT.

This chain uses TRBV6-1 with TRBJ1-3; a weak D match, TRBD1 (6 bases). From germline, CDR1 is MNHNS and CDR2 SASEGT. This CDR3 contains 15 residues. Trimming left V 1 base short and J 5 bases short, with 12 bases between. CDR3 DNA: TGTGCCAGCAGTGAAGTTAGGGGGGGAAGAAACACCATATATTTT. Translation gives CASSEVRGGRNTIYF.

The chain couples TRBV18 to TRBJ2-2; perhaps TRBD1 as D (5 bases). The CDR3 consists of 14 residues. V lost 0 bases to trimming and J lost 9 bases, with 11 bases between them. Germline V gene sequence: CDR1 KGHSH, CDR2 LQKENI. CDR3: CASSPPQGTRELFF. DNA for the CDR3: TGTGCCAGCTCACCACCGCAGGGTACCCGGGAGCTGTTTTTT.

The rearrangement links TRBV19 to TRBJ1-4; a weak D match, TRBD1 (6 bases). V was shortened by 6 bases and J by 3 bases, with 11 bases between the two germline ends. The CDR3 consists of 14 residues. Germline assignment: CDR1 LNHDA and CDR2 SQIVND (reference sequence). The CDR3 region is CASSPGHSNEKLFF. The CDR3 region has the DNA TGTGCCAGTAGCCCGGGACACTCTAATGAAAAACTGTTTTTT.

The genes are TRBV11-2 and TRBJ1-1, with no clear D. Germline V lookup: CDR1 SGHAT, CDR2 FQNNGV. Trimming removed 1 base at V and 7 bases at J, with 10 bases between. The CDR3 has 13 amino acids. The CDR3 bases are TGTGCCAGCAGCTTAGGGACGGAGGGTGAAGCTTTCTTT. Its protein product is CASSLGTEGEAFF.

This clone was seen a few times. The chain employs TRBV2 and TRBJ1-5; D call uncertain. Germline lookup yields CDR1 SNHLY and CDR2 FYNNEI. The germline V and J ends were trimmed by 2 bases and 4 bases, with 12 bases remaining between them. The CDR3 consists of 15 residues. CDR3 DNA sequence: TGTGCCAGCAGTGAAAACCCGGTTTTGAATCAGCCCCAGCATTTT. Amino acid sequence: CASSENPVLNQPQHF.

The chain recombines TRBV18 with TRBJ1-2, with D perhaps TRBD1 (6 bases). Trimming cost V 3 bases and J 6 bases, with 14 bases left between them. The CDR3 runs to 14 residues. CDR1 KGHSH and CDR2 LQKENI come from the germline V gene. The CDR3 DNA reads TGTGCCAGCTCACCGGACAGTCTCCTAGATGGCTACACCTTC. Translation gives CASSPDSLLDGYTF.

The CDR3 DNA sequence: TGTGCCAGCACCTTCCTGGTAGCTGGCGAGCAGTACTTC. The encoded protein is CASTFLVAGEQYF. The rearrangement joins TRBV11-2 to TRBJ2-7, with D unclear. The CDR3 is 13 residues long. Germline CDR1 reads SGHAT; CDR2 reads FQNNGV. V was trimmed by 7 bases and J by 6 bases, leaving 16 bases between them.

V gene TRBV27 combines with J gene TRBJ1-2; no clear D gene. The germline V gene encodes CDR1 MNHEY and CDR2 SMNVEV (reference sequence). The CDR3 contains 15 residues. Trimming left V 4 bases short and J 8 bases short, with 20 bases between. The CDR3 nucleotides are TGTGCCAGCAGTTCTCTCGGCCTCCCTAGGAGGGGCTACACCTTC. It encodes CASSSLGLPRRGYTF.

This chain connects TRBV5-4 to TRBJ2-3; a weak D match, TRBD1 (6 bases). CDR3 length: 15 residues. Germline V gives CDR1 SGHNT, CDR2 YYREEE (reference sequence). Trimming took 1 base from V and 4 from J, leaving 13 bases between them. CDR3 in amino acids: CASSLSLEGADTQYF. The CDR3 nucleotides read TGTGCCAGCAGCTTGTCTCTAGAGGGGGCAGATACGCAGTATTTT.

J is TRBJ2-1 and V is TRBV9; the match to TRBD2 covers 10 bases. This CDR3 spans 16 amino acids. Germline-derived CDR1 and CDR2 are SGDLS and YYNGEE. J was trimmed by 4 bases and V by 4 bases; bases with no gene match: 8. CDR3 protein: CASSLRGSGGYNEQFF. DNA for the CDR3: TGTGCCAGCAGCCTCCGGGGTAGCGGGGGGTACAATGAGCAGTTCTTC.

The chain has TRBV30 and TRBJ2-1, with 9 nucleotides matching TRBD1. Trimming took 4 bases from V and 7 from J; bases not matched to a gene: 14. The CDR3 contains 16 residues. In germline, CDR1 is GTSNPN, CDR2 SVGIG (reference sequence). CDR3: CAWTQTGTGLGNEQFF. The CDR3 DNA reads TGTGCCTGGACCCAAACCGGGACAGGGTTAGGTAATGAGCAGTTCTTC.